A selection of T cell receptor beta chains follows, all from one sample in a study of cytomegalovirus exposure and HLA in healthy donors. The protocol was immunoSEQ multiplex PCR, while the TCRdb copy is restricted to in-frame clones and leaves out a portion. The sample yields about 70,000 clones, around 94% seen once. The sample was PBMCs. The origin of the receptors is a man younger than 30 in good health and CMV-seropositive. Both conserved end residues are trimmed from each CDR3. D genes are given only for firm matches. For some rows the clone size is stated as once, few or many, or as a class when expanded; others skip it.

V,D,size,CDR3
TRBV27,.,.,ASSLSGGLAHDSSTDTQY
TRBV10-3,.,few,AISVQGVGGYT
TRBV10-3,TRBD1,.,AIRQGARNTIY
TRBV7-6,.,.,ASSLAGSEYEQY
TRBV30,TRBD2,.,AWSGAGATYNEQF
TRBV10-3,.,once,AISESGLPISTGELF
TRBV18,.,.,ASSPGLNNEQF
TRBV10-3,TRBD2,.,ATSPGLAGPYEQY
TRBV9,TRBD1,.,ASSAISGTGGGEDTQY
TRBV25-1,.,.,ASSEVGTMNTEAF
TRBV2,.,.,ASSEEGGTTGEQY
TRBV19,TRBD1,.,ASSIWDSVNTEAF
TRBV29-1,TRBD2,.,SILGLAGETQY
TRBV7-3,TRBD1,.,ASSVQGADTEAF
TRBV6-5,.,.,ASRRLDTDTQY
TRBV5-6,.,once,ASSSGTRRASDEKLF
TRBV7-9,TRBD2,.,ASSLGTSGSRETQY
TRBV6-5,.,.,ASSMSQGLGEKLF
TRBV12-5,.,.,ASGLVSNEQF
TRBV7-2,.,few,ASSPPSYNEQF
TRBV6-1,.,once,ASSVLGRDAVYEQY
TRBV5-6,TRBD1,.,ASSLADRGRTEAF
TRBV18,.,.,ASSRSPGVFVGETWPNTGELF
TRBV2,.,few,ASTKDWTGELF
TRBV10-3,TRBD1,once,AISGGTGKETQY
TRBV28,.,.,ASSLSVNPGANVLT
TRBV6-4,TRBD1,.,ASSPTGSYGYT
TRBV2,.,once,ASSVAWVGGYT